These 32 T cell receptor beta chains came from one sample sequenced in a study of CD8+ T cells in alopecia areata. Extracted from the samples, RNA was reverse transcribed into cDNA to serve as the sequencing template. Some clones are missing from TCRdb's copy, which holds only in-frame ones; the method was immunoSEQ multiplex PCR. This sample carries around 300,000 clones, none of them present only once. Sorting of pooled cutaneous lymph node cells was based on CD4, CD8alpha, NKG2D, NKG2ACE and other markers. Sequencing input: CD4+ T cells sorted from a lymph node. The receptors were gathered from a C3H/HeJ mouse with alopecia areata. This line is of MHC haplotype H2-k.

As concerns this clone: Gene and germline names: mouse. The read is 4 residues too short to cover the CDR3 end, so that end is filled in from the germline J gene. Other DNA sequences of this sample code for an identical CDR3. The chain links TRBV17 to TRBJ2-5; 9 bases match TRBD2. Losses at the gene ends were 2 bases for V and 2 bases for J; bases not matched to a gene: 2. This CDR3 has 15 residues. The germline V gene has CDR1 MNHDT and CDR2 YYDKIL. CDR3 amino acids: CASSRLGGAQDTQYF. Partial CDR3 DNA: TGTGCTAGCAGTAGACTGGGGGGGGCCCAAGAC.

A note on this clone: Each gene name is a mouse one. This chain's CDR3 is CASSQRTGGSYEQYF. CDR3 bases read: TGTGCCAGCAGCCAACGGACTGGGGGCTCCTAT. The chain carries TRBV5 and TRBJ2-7; 10 positions match TRBD2. The sequence runs out 4 residues before the end of the CDR3; the remainder is reconstructed from the germline J gene. CDR3 length: 15 residues. Germline V CDR1 and CDR2: LGHNA, YNLKQL (reference sequence). V shed 2 bases and J 0 bases; nucleotides not matched to a gene: 1.

Concerning this clone: Gene names are the mouse ones. Here the CDR3 reads CASSPDRMPAEQFF. The sequenced CDR3 bases are TGTGCCAGCAGTCCCGACAGGATGCCTGCT. The chain couples TRBV19 to TRBJ2-1; D may be TRBD1 (6 bases). The sequenced fragment ends 4 residues before the CDR3 boundary, so the rest is inferred from the germline J gene. There are 14 residues in the CDR3. CDR1 and CDR2 (germline): FNHDT, SITEND (reference sequence). Trimming left V 4 bases short and J 6 bases short, with 14 bases between.

About this clone: Gene names denote mouse genes. The read ends 4 residues shy of where the CDR3 ends; the end is completed using the germline J gene. The chain combines TRBV13-1 with TRBJ2-3; 10 bases match TRBD2. CDR3 length: 18 residues. CDR1 NSHNY and CDR2 SYGAGN come from the germline V gene. Germline trimming cut 0 bases from V and 1 base from J; bases unmatched to any gene: 8. CDR3 amino acids: CASSDAGGLGVGAETLYF. The CDR3 bases that were read are TGTGCCAGCAGTGATGCAGGTGGACTGGGGGTGGGTGCAGAA.

This clone was detected a few times. All gene names here are mouse names. The read finishes 4 residues shy of the CDR3 end, and the germline J gene is used to complete it. The V call is TRBV13-1, the J call TRBJ1-1, with 7 bases matching TRBD1. Germline V lookup: CDR1 NSHNY, CDR2 SYGAGN. V was pared by 6 bases and J by 1 base, with 6 bases of the junction left unmatched. The CDR3 has 14 amino acids. Partial CDR3 DNA: TGTGCCAGCACCCCGGGACAGCAAAACACA. It is translated as CASTPGQQNT. The entire CDR3 sequence reads CASTPGQQNTEVFF.

This clone showed up many times. The gene names here belong to mouse. The read terminates 3 residues before the CDR3 end, so the remaining end is supplied by the germline J gene. The chain is built from TRBV13-3 and TRBJ1-6; D is unresolved. TRBJ1-6 is given ORF status, its function remaining uncertain. The germline V gene encodes CDR1 NNHDY and CDR2 SYVADS. The CDR3 sequence is 13 residues long. V was clipped by 5 bases and J by 7 bases, with 10 bases between them. The chain's CDR3 is CASSPEQNSPLYF. The part of the CDR3 DNA that was read is TGTGCCAGCAGCCCAGAACAAAATTCGCCC.

In this sample, this clone turned up a few times. The gene names given are mouse names. The CDR3 is cut off 4 residues early in the read; its end comes from the germline J gene. Within the sample, other DNA sequences also encode this same CDR3. The rearrangement uses TRBV13-1 and TRBJ2-4; tentative D call: TRBD1 (6 bases). This CDR3 contains 14 residues. The germline CDR1 and CDR2 sequences are NSHNY and SYGAGN. V was pared by 3 bases and J by 0 bases, with 8 bases between. The covered CDR3 bases are TGTGCCAGCAGTGCGGACAGTAGTCAAAAC. It encodes CASSADSSQN. The full CDR3 protein reads CASSADSSQNTLYF.

In regard to this clone: The germline and genes are mouse ones. Read data end 4 residues before the CDR3 end; the end is taken from the germline J gene. The rearrangement uses TRBV29 and TRBJ1-4, with 11 bases aligning to TRBD1. Germline loops: CDR1 MSHET, CDR2 SYDVDS. The CDR3 length is 14 residues. The chain's CDR3 is CASSGQGAVERLFF. CDR3 DNA, as far as it was read: TGTGCTAGCAGCGGACAGGGGGCGGTCGAA. Looking up the rest from reference TRBV29 and TRBJ1-4 gives the full variable domain: DMKVTQMPRYLIKRMGENVLLECGQDMSHETMYWYRQDPGLGLQLIYISYDVDSNSEGDIPKGYRVSRKKREHFSLILDSAKTNQTSVYFCASSGQGAVERLFFGHGTKLSVL.

This clone turned up a few times. These gene names are mouse names. The read falls 4 residues short of the CDR3 end, and the missing part is taken from the germline J gene. This rearrangement joins TRBV13-2 to TRBJ2-5; 11 bases align to TRBD1. This CDR3 is built from 15 residues. Germline-derived CDR1 and CDR2 are NNHNN and SYGAGS (reference sequence). This CDR3 reads CASGDVDRGRDTQYF. The CDR3 bases that were read are TGTGCCAGCGGTGATGTGGACAGGGGGCGGGAC.

Comment on this clone: Germline and genes here are mouse. The read ends 4 residues before the CDR3 terminus; that terminus is restored from the germline J gene. The chain recombines TRBV13-2 with TRBJ2-1; 8 bases are shared with TRBD2. The ends lost 1 base at V and 5 bases at J; junction bases unmatched: 2. From germline, CDR1 is NNHNN and CDR2 SYGAGS (reference sequence). The CDR3 is 14 residues long. CDR3 sequence reads: CASGDLGGHAEQFF. The part of the CDR3 DNA that was read is TGTGCCAGCGGTGATCTGGGGGGCCATGCT.

This clone was counted a few times. These gene names are mouse names. Coverage ceases 4 residues before the CDR3 finishes, and the germline J gene fills in the end. Different DNA sequences within this sample yield the same CDR3. The chain links TRBV31 to TRBJ2-2; tentatively, D is TRBD2 (6 bases). The V end was cut by 0 bases, the J end by 3 bases, with 11 bases between. Germline values: CDR1 GKSSPN, CDR2 SITVG. This CDR3 has 15 amino acids. CDR3 residues: CAWSLGGTDTGQLYF. The sequenced part of the CDR3 DNA is TGTGCCTGGAGTCTGGGGGGTACGGACACCGGG.

A few counts support this clone. The gene names given are mouse names. The read terminates 4 residues ahead of where the CDR3 ends, so the germline J gene completes it. The sample holds other DNA sequences that translate to the same CDR3. This rearrangement joins TRBV1 to TRBJ2-1; the D gene is possibly TRBD1 (5 bases). The CDR3 consists of 13 residues. Germline V lookup: CDR1 NSQYPW, CDR2 LRSPGD (reference sequence). V was pared by 2 bases and J by 3 bases, with 5 bases between. CDR3 DNA (partial): TGCACCTGCAGTGCACAGGGCTATGCT. It encodes CTCSAQGYA. The whole CDR3 reads CTCSAQGYAEQFF.

This clone has a handful of counts. The gene names given are mouse names. The read halts 3 residues ahead of the CDR3 end, with the missing end drawn from the germline J gene. The J gene is TRBJ1-6, the V gene TRBV31, with 7 bases aligning to TRBD1. TRBJ1-6 is noted as an ORF with a role that remains uncertain. Trimming removed 0 bases from V and 4 bases from J; junction bases left unmatched: 3. This CDR3 spans 15 amino acids. Germline CDR1 is GKSSPN and CDR2 is SITVG. The part of the CDR3 DNA that was read is TGTGCCTGGAGTCTCGTGGGACAGTATAATTCGCCC. Encoded protein: CAWSLVGQYNSP. The whole CDR3 reads CAWSLVGQYNSPLYF.

This clone has a handful of counts. Gene names and germline refer to mouse. Coverage ceases 4 residues before the CDR3 finishes, and the germline J gene fills in the end. V usage is TRBV13-3 and J usage is TRBJ2-5; 8 nucleotides line up with TRBD2. V dropped 3 bases and J dropped 1; count of bases not matched to a gene: 4. This CDR3 comprises 15 residues. CDR1 NNHDY and CDR2 SYVADS come from the germline V gene. CDR3 region: CASSATGAYQDTQYF. Incomplete CDR3 DNA: TGTGCCAGCAGTGCGACTGGGGCCTACCAAGAC.

About this clone itself: Gene names and germline refer to mouse. The CDR3 goes on 3 residues after the read ends, and that part is filled in from the germline J gene. The chain combines TRBV17 with TRBJ1-6, with 10 nucleotides matching TRBD1. TRBJ1-6 is treated as an ORF (open reading frame) with a function not yet certain. This CDR3 has 15 residues. Germline lookup yields CDR1 MNHDT and CDR2 YYDKIL. J lost 7 bases, V lost 3 bases, and 3 bases had no gene match. CDR3 bases read: TGTGCTAGCAGTAGTCGGACAGGGGGGAATTCGCCC. Its protein product is CASSSRTGGNSP. The full CDR3 is CASSSRTGGNSPLYF.

Worth noting for this clone: Genes and germline come from the mouse. CDR3 DNA, as far as it was read: TGTGCCAGCATTCGGACTGGGGGGGCGCGTGCT. Protein product: CASIRTGGARA. The full CDR3 sequence reads CASIRTGGARAEQFF. The rearrangement joins TRBV13-1 to TRBJ2-1; TRBD2 matches 13 bases. The read falls 4 residues short of the CDR3 end, and the missing part is taken from the germline J gene. Trimming at V came to 6 bases and at J to 6 bases, leaving 6 bases not matched to a gene. This CDR3 comprises 15 residues. The V gene's germline CDR1 is NSHNY and CDR2 SYGAGN.

With regard to this clone: Gene names denote mouse genes. The read terminates 4 residues ahead of where the CDR3 ends, so the germline J gene completes it. This chain links TRBV13-3 with TRBJ2-3; the D gene is possibly TRBD1 (6 bases). V lost 5 bases to trimming and J lost 3 bases, with 10 bases between them. This CDR3 spans 13 amino acids. CDR1 is NNHDY and CDR2 is SYVADS in the germline V gene. CDR3: CASRAGQAETLYF. The covered CDR3 bases are TGTGCCAGCAGGGCCGGACAGGCAGAA.

A word on this clone: The gene names given are mouse names. The read terminates 4 residues before the CDR3 end, so the remaining end is supplied by the germline J gene. The rearrangement uses TRBV13-2 and TRBJ1-1, with a possible D match to TRBD1 (6 bases). This CDR3 has 14 amino acids. Germline-derived CDR1 and CDR2 are NNHNN and SYGAGS (reference sequence). V lost 5 bases, J lost 1 base, and 12 bases lay in between. CDR3 bases read: TGTGCCAGCGGGCCCTCAGGGGAAAACACA. Its protein is CASGPSGENT. The whole CDR3 reads CASGPSGENTEVFF.

This clone was counted between two and nine times. Any gene name here is a mouse gene name. CDR3 DNA (partial): TGTGCCAGCGGTGCTGGGGGGGGCTATGCT. Translating it yields CASGAGGGYA. The CDR3 in its entirety is CASGAGGGYAEQFF. The chain couples TRBV13-2 to TRBJ2-1; 9 bases are a match to TRBD2. The sequence runs out 4 residues before the end of the CDR3; the remainder is reconstructed from the germline J gene. This CDR3 is 14 amino acids long. The trim removed 3 bases at V and 3 bases at J, leaving 1 base unmatched. Germline CDR1 NNHNN, CDR2 SYGAGS (reference sequence).

Many counts were recorded for this clone. Genes and germline come from the mouse. The read terminates 4 residues before the CDR3 end, so the remaining end is supplied by the germline J gene. This specimen includes other DNA sequences encoding the same CDR3. The V and J genes are TRBV19 and TRBJ2-2, with TRBD1 matching 9 bases. This CDR3 has 15 amino acids. V was clipped by 4 bases and J by 0 bases; unmatched bases: 1. Germline assignment: CDR1 FNHDT and CDR2 SITEND (reference sequence). The part of the CDR3 DNA that was read is TGTGCCAGCAGTCGGACAGGGGCAAACACCGGG. Its translation: CASSRTGANTG. In full, the CDR3 is CASSRTGANTGQLYF.

A word on this clone: Genes here carry mouse names. The read finishes 4 residues shy of the CDR3 end, and the germline J gene is used to complete it. The chain carries TRBV13-1 and TRBJ2-2; TRBD2 aligns across 8 bases. CDR3 size: 17 residues. Germline-derived CDR1 and CDR2 are NSHNY and SYGAGN. V trimming: 2 bases; J trimming: 0 bases; junction bases outside the gene matches: 6. The DNA read from the CDR3 is TGTGCCAGCAGTGACCCCTACTGGGGGTCAAACACCGGG. Amino acid sequence: CASSDPYWGSNTG. The CDR3, in full, reads CASSDPYWGSNTGQLYF.

In regard to this clone: Gene names refer to mouse genes. The sequence runs out 4 residues before the end of the CDR3; the remainder is reconstructed from the germline J gene. This chain uses TRBV13-1 with TRBJ2-5, with D possibly being TRBD1 (6 bases). With 2 bases removed from V and 0 bases from J, the gap between germline ends came to 7 bases. In germline, CDR1 is NSHNY, CDR2 SYGAGN. This CDR3 is 14 amino acids long. Partial CDR3 DNA: TGTGCCAGCAGTGAGGGGACAAACCAAGAC. Protein sequence: CASSEGTNQD. The full CDR3 protein reads CASSEGTNQDTQYF.

Comments on this clone: The gene names given are mouse names. The read ends 3 residues early relative to the CDR3; the germline J gene fills the gap. The chain has TRBV5 and TRBJ1-6; TRBD1 agrees at 9 bases. TRBJ1-6 is treated as an ORF (open reading frame) with a function not yet certain. The CDR3 length is 15 residues. J lost 6 bases, V lost 4 bases, and 4 bases had no gene match. The germline V gene encodes CDR1 LGHNA and CDR2 YNLKQL (reference sequence). The sequenced CDR3 bases are TGTGCCAGCAGCCTCGGGACAGGGTTTAATTCGCCC. It is translated as CASSLGTGFNSP. The whole CDR3 is CASSLGTGFNSPLYF.

This clone turned up a few times. These gene names are mouse names. The CDR3 sequence: CASSAQGSDYTF. Partial CDR3 DNA: TGTGCCAGCAGCGCACAGGGCTCC. The chain combines TRBV5 with TRBJ1-2; perhaps TRBD1 as D (6 bases). The read terminates 4 residues before the CDR3 end, so the remaining end is supplied by the germline J gene. CDR1 LGHNA and CDR2 YNLKQL come from the germline V gene (reference sequence). Trimming cost V 5 bases and J 4 bases, with 8 bases left between them. The CDR3 consists of 12 residues.

Remarks on this clone: Gene names are mouse gene names. The CDR3 end falls 4 residues outside the read, so it is completed with the germline J gene. The same CDR3 also results from other DNA sequences found in this sample. The chain links TRBV1 to TRBJ2-2, with 9 bases fitting TRBD1. CDR1 and CDR2 from the germline V gene are NSQYPW and LRSPGD (reference sequence). Trimming at V came to 3 bases and at J to 4 bases, leaving 6 bases not matched to a gene. The CDR3 is made up of 16 amino acids. This CDR3 is CTCSAPGQGGTGQLYF. CDR3 DNA, as far as it was read: TGCACCTGCAGTGCGCCGGGACAGGGAGGCACCGGG. The whole variable domain, filled in from reference TRBV1 and TRBJ2-2, reads VTLLEQNPRWRLVPRGQAVNLRCILKNSQYPWMSWYQQDLQKQLQWLFTLRSPGDKEVKSLPGADYLATRVTDTELRLQVANMSQGRTLYCTCSAPGQGGTGQLYFGEGSKLTVL.

This clone was recorded a few times. The genes are named according to mouse. The CDR3 goes on 4 residues after the read ends, and that part is filled in from the germline J gene. This sequence joins TRBV1 and TRBJ2-4, with 9 bases that match TRBD1. CDR3 length: 17 residues. Unmatched junction bases numbered 4, after V lost 0 bases and J lost 0 bases. Germline V lookup: CDR1 NSQYPW, CDR2 LRSPGD (reference sequence). The part of the CDR3 DNA that was read is TGCACCTGCAGTGCAGATGGGGACAGGGTTAGTCAAAAC. It specifies CTCSADGDRVSQN. The entire CDR3 is CTCSADGDRVSQNTLYF.

This clone was found a few times. The germline and genes are mouse ones. Incomplete CDR3 DNA: TGTGCCAGCAGCATCGGGACTGCCTACTATGCT. Encoded protein: CASSIGTAYYA. The entire CDR3 protein reads CASSIGTAYYAEQFF. The genes are TRBV13-1 and TRBJ2-1; 7 bases agree with TRBD2. The read comes to an end 4 residues before the CDR3 does, leaving the germline J gene to fill in the end. Germline CDR1 NSHNY, CDR2 SYGAGN. The CDR3 covers 15 residues. With V trimmed by 5 bases and J by 2 bases, 7 bases remained unmatched.

This clone has a handful of counts. Gene and germline names: mouse. From the germline J gene comes the end of the CDR3, since the read stops 4 residues before it. The chain combines TRBV13-1 with TRBJ2-5; no clear D gene. This CDR3 is 14 amino acids long. Trimming cost V 3 bases and J 2 bases, with 10 bases left between them. Germline V gives CDR1 NSHNY, CDR2 SYGAGN. The covered CDR3 bases are TGTGCCAGCAGTGCCCTGAGGGTCCAAGAC. This encodes CASSALRVQD. Given in full, the CDR3 is CASSALRVQDTQYF.

A note on this clone: Any gene name here is a mouse gene name. The read finishes 4 residues shy of the CDR3 end, and the germline J gene is used to complete it. This chain uses TRBV13-1 with TRBJ1-2, with 8 bases aligning to TRBD1. There are 13 residues in the CDR3. The germline gives CDR1 NSHNY, CDR2 SYGAGN. The CDR3 bases that were read are TGTGCCAGCAGCCGACAGGGGTGGTCC. Translating it yields CASSRQGWS. The CDR3 in full is CASSRQGWSDYTF.

Comment on this clone: Mouse names are used for the genes. The CDR3 end lies 4 residues beyond the end of the read and is filled in from the germline J gene. The J gene is TRBJ2-1, the V gene TRBV29; no firm D call. This CDR3 has 14 amino acids. Trimming removed 1 base at V and 0 bases at J, with 4 bases between. The germline CDR1 and CDR2 sequences are MSHET and SYDVDS. CDR3 protein: CASSLLGNYAEQFF. The CDR3 DNA, read in part, is TGTGCTAGCAGTTTATTAGGTAACTATGCT. Variable domain in full (rest from reference TRBV29 and TRBJ2-1): DMKVTQMPRYLIKRMGENVLLECGQDMSHETMYWYRQDPGLGLQLIYISYDVDSNSEGDIPKGYRVSRKKREHFSLILDSAKTNQTSVYFCASSLLGNYAEQFFGPGTRLTVL.

This clone was seen a few times. Gene names are the mouse ones. The read terminates 4 residues ahead of where the CDR3 ends, so the germline J gene completes it. The rearrangement joins TRBV19 to TRBJ2-2, with TRBD2 identical over 12 bases. V shed 4 bases, J shed 4 bases, and the junction held 8 bases outside the gene matches. CDR3 length: 17 amino acids. CDR1 FNHDT and CDR2 SITEND come from the germline V gene (reference sequence). The DNA read from the CDR3 is TGTGCCAGCAGTCCAGACTGGGGGGGCGCAGGCACCGGG. Amino acids: CASSPDWGGAGTG. The entire CDR3 protein is CASSPDWGGAGTGQLYF.

This clone was counted only a few times. The listed genes are named as in mouse. The CDR3 bases that were read are TGTGCCAGCAGTGATTCTCCGGGACAAGCT. It codes for CASSDSPGQA. The whole CDR3 sequence is CASSDSPGQAEQFF. V and J are TRBV13-1 and TRBJ2-1; D possibly corresponds to TRBD1 (6 bases). The missing CDR3 end, 4 residues past where the read stops, is filled in from the germline J gene. This CDR3 spans 14 amino acids. Germline-derived CDR1 and CDR2 are NSHNY and SYGAGN.